The rows below give T cell receptor beta chains drawn from one sample of a study of PD-1 blockade in classical Hodgkin lymphoma. Libraries were prepared by immunoSEQ multiplex PCR; TCRdb keeps only in-frame clonotypes and omits some of them. Counted here are more than 90,000 clones, around four fifths occurring once; the ten biggest clones make up about 9%. The source material was peripheral blood mononuclear cells (PBMCs), sampled before the fourth cycle of nivolumab. These receptors were collected from a human donor with classical Hodgkin lymphoma. Both conserved end residues are part of each CDR3. A D gene is named only where the DNA matches it firmly. Clone size is not always given. Where it is, it says once, few, many or a class for expanded clones.

clone_size	cdr3_length	v_call	d_call	j_call	cdr3_aa	cdr3_nt
NA	12	TRBV18	NA	TRBJ2-7	CASSLASYEQYF	TGTGCCAGCTCACTCGCGAGCTACGAGCAGTACTTC
NA	12	TRBV2	NA	TRBJ1-3	CASRGAGNTIYF	TGTGCCAGCAGAGGGGCTGGAAACACCATATATTTT
NA	14	TRBV7-6	NA	TRBJ1-2	CASSLAEGIGGYTF	TGTGCCAGCAGCTTAGCGGAAGGGATCGGTGGCTACACCTTC
NA	18	TRBV7-2	TRBD2	TRBJ2-7	CASSLYRLAGGGTYEQYF	TGTGCCAGCAGCTTATACCGGCTAGCGGGGGGTGGAACCTACGAGCAGTACTTC
NA	15	TRBV28	NA	TRBJ1-5	CASTGVQRVNQPQHF	TGTGCCAGCACCGGAGTTCAGAGGGTAAATCAGCCCCAGCATTTT
NA	14	TRBV18	TRBD2	TRBJ2-7	CASSPIGGGDEQYF	TGTGCCAGCTCACCAATCGGGGGGGGCGACGAGCAGTACTTC
NA	13	TRBV7-2	NA	TRBJ2-4	CASSLGLGNIQYF	TGTGCCAGCAGCTTAGGTCTCGGGAACATTCAGTACTTC
once	18	TRBV5-1	NA	TRBJ1-6	CASSLDPTSSSYNSPLHF	TGCGCCAGCAGCTTGGATCCCACGTCGAGCTCCTATAATTCACCCCTCCACTTT
NA	14	TRBV5-1	NA	TRBJ2-2	CASSSGPGTGELFF	TGCGCCAGCAGCTCCGGGCCGGGGACCGGGGAGCTGTTTTTT
NA	12	TRBV6-5	NA	TRBJ2-7	CASSAGTYEQYF	TGTGCCAGCAGTGCGGGCACCTACGAGCAGTACTTC
once	11	TRBV13	NA	TRBJ2-3	CASSLVDTQYF	TGTGCCAGCAGCTTAGTCGATACGCAGTATTTT
NA	15	TRBV9	NA	TRBJ2-7	CASSVTGQLPYEQYF	TGTGCCAGCAGCGTAACAGGACAGCTTCCTTACGAGCAGTACTTC
NA	15	TRBV5-6	NA	TRBJ2-5	CASSPDPGMGETQYF	TGTGCCAGCAGTCCGGACCCAGGGATGGGAGAGACCCAGTACTTC
NA	16	TRBV18	TRBD1	TRBJ2-3	CASSPLRTGSTDTQYF	TGTGCCAGCTCACCACTCCGGACAGGCAGCACAGATACGCAGTATTTT
NA	19	TRBV15	TRBD2	TRBJ2-1	CATSRVGTSGRAAYNEQFF	TGTGCCACCAGCAGAGTGGGGACTAGCGGGAGGGCCGCCTACAATGAGCAGTTCTTC
NA	16	TRBV7-3	NA	TRBJ2-3	CASSSPGGPRTDTQYF	TGTGCCAGCAGCTCCCCGGGGGGCCCGAGGACAGATACGCAGTATTTT
NA	17	TRBV4-1	NA	TRBJ1-2	CASSHILMVGTNYGYTF	TGCGCCAGCAGCCACATACTAATGGTAGGCACAAACTATGGCTACACCTTC
NA	14	TRBV19	NA	TRBJ1-2	CASSLEHSDYGYTF	TGTGCCAGTAGTCTCGAACACTCCGACTATGGCTACACCTTC
NA	13	TRBV11-2	NA	TRBJ1-2	CASSLAGPYGYTF	TGTGCCAGCAGCTTAGCAGGCCCCTATGGCTACACCTTC
NA	14	TRBV7-2	NA	TRBJ2-5	CASSYGNVGETQYF	TGTGCCAGCAGCTACGGGAATGTCGGGGAGACCCAGTACTTC
NA	14	TRBV5-1	TRBD2	TRBJ2-5	CASSLAGGQETQYF	TGCGCCAGCAGCTTAGCGGGAGGACAAGAGACCCAGTACTTC
NA	15	TRBV2	TRBD1	TRBJ2-4	CASSEADRVRNIQYF	TGTGCCAGCAGTGAAGCGGACAGGGTGAGAAACATTCAGTACTTC
NA	12	TRBV6-6	NA	TRBJ2-1	CASRSRNNEQFF	TGTGCCAGCAGAAGTAGGAACAATGAGCAGTTCTTC
NA	15	TRBV28	NA	TRBJ1-2	CASARALALNYGYTF	TGTGCCAGTGCGCGAGCCCTGGCCCTTAACTATGGCTACACCTTC
NA	15	TRBV5-1	NA	TRBJ2-7	CASSLWAAAGVEQYF	TGCGCCAGCAGCTTGTGGGCGGCGGCAGGGGTCGAGCAGTACTTC
NA	14	TRBV28	NA	TRBJ1-4	CASSRTVNNEKLFF	TGTGCCAGCAGCCGGACAGTCAATAATGAAAAACTGTTTTTT
NA	16	TRBV10-3	NA	TRBJ2-1	CAISHDRDKIFGEQFF	TGTGCCATCAGCCACGACCGGGACAAGATCTTTGGTGAGCAGTTCTTC
NA	15	TRBV4-1	TRBD1	TRBJ2-7	CASSHPGTGVYEQYF	TGCGCCAGCAGCCACCCCGGGACAGGGGTCTACGAGCAGTACTTC
NA	15	TRBV18	NA	TRBJ1-1	CASSPAGGPNTEAFF	TGTGCCAGCTCACCCGCTGGGGGCCCAAACACTGAAGCTTTCTTT
NA	14	TRBV7-2	NA	TRBJ1-5	CASSFKGTNQPQHF	TGTGCCAGCAGCTTTAAGGGGACTAATCAGCCCCAGCATTTT
NA	12	TRBV5-1	NA	TRBJ1-1	CASSFWGTEAFF	TGCGCCAGCAGCTTCTGGGGGACTGAAGCTTTCTTT
once	16	TRBV5-4	TRBD1	TRBJ2-7	CASSRPGQGSMYEQYF	TGTGCCAGCAGCCGACCGGGACAGGGTAGTATGTACGAGCAGTACTTC
NA	13	TRBV7-2	NA	TRBJ1-1	CASSYSINTEAFF	TGTGCCAGCAGCTACAGCATAAACACTGAAGCTTTCTTT
once	15	TRBV7-9	NA	TRBJ1-1	CASSPRTALNTEAFF	TGTGCCAGCAGCCCCCGGACAGCCTTGAACACTGAAGCTTTCTTT
NA	13	TRBV28	NA	TRBJ1-2	CASSPAGRNGYTF	TGTGCCAGCAGTCCCGCGGGACGGAATGGCTACACCTTC
NA	15	TRBV6-6	TRBD1	TRBJ1-2	CASSYYRGRNYGYTF	TGTGCCAGCAGTTACTACAGGGGTCGCAACTATGGCTACACCTTC
NA	15	TRBV6-5	NA	TRBJ2-7	CASSFLAGSVREQYF	TGTGCCAGCAGCTTCCTGGCAGGATCAGTACGGGAGCAGTACTTC
NA	13	TRBV6-5	NA	TRBJ1-2	CASSYVRGSGYTF	TGTGCCAGCAGTTACGTAAGGGGAAGTGGCTACACCTTC
NA	13	TRBV7-6	NA	TRBJ2-5	CASSLSIQETQYF	TGTGCCAGCAGCTTGTCAATTCAAGAGACCCAGTACTTC
once	13	TRBV13	NA	TRBJ1-2	CASSLSWGHGYTF	TGTGCCAGCAGCTTATCTTGGGGCCATGGCTACACCTTC
NA	14	TRBV5-4	TRBD1	TRBJ2-5	CASSSPQGAETQYF	TGTGCCAGCAGCTCCCCACAGGGGGCTGAGACCCAGTACTTC
once	14	TRBV5-1	TRBD1	TRBJ1-1	CASSRTGVNTEAFF	TGCGCCAGCAGCCGGACAGGGGTTAACACTGAAGCTTTCTTT
once	16	TRBV5-1	TRBD2	TRBJ2-1	CASSLATSISYNEQFF	TGCGCCAGCAGCTTGGCGACTAGCATCTCCTACAATGAGCAGTTCTTC
few	17	TRBV5-1	NA	TRBJ2-3	CASSLAFGRSYTDTQYF	TGCGCCAGCAGCTTGGCCTTCGGCAGATCATACACAGATACGCAGTATTTT
NA	18	TRBV7-3	TRBD2	TRBJ2-3	CASSSAGLAGGSTDTQYF	TGTGCCAGCAGCTCCGCGGGACTAGCGGGAGGAAGCACAGATACGCAGTATTTT
NA	15	TRBV5-6	NA	TRBJ1-5	CASSLAGVGNQPQHF	TGTGCCAGCAGCTTGGCCGGGGTTGGAAATCAGCCCCAGCATTTT
NA	17	TRBV9	TRBD2	TRBJ2-1	CASSVAPGLGHWNEQFF	TGTGCCAGCAGCGTAGCCCCCGGACTAGGGCACTGGAATGAGCAGTTCTTC
few	13	TRBV10-3	NA	TRBJ1-2	CAISESTRDGYTF	TGTGCCATCAGTGAGTCGACGCGTGATGGCTACACCTTC
NA	14	TRBV9	NA	TRBJ2-7	CASSVGPISYEQYF	TGTGCCAGCAGCGTAGGCCCAATCTCCTACGAGCAGTACTTC
once	11	TRBV15	NA	TRBJ2-3	CATSRADTQYF	TGTGCCACCAGCAGGGCAGATACGCAGTATTTT
NA	14	TRBV5-6	NA	TRBJ1-1	CASSLEGGWIEAFF	TGTGCCAGCAGCTTGGAGGGCGGTTGGATTGAAGCTTTCTTT
NA	11	TRBV25-1	NA	TRBJ2-7	CASTGTYEQYF	TGTGCCAGCACAGGGACCTACGAGCAGTACTTC